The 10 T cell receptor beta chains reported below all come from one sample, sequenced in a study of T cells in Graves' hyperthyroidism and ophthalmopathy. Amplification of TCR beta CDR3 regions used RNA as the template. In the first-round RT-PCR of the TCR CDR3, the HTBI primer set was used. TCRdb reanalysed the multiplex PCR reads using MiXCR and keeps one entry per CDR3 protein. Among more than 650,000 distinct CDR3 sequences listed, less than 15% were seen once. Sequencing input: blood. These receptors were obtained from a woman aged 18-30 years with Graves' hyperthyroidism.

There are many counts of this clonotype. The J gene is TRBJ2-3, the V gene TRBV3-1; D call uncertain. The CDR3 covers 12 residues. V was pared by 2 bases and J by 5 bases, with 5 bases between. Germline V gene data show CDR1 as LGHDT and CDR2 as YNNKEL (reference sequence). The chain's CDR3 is CASSQSQDTQYF. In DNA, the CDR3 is TGTGCCAGCAGCCAATCGCAAGATACGCAGTATTTT.

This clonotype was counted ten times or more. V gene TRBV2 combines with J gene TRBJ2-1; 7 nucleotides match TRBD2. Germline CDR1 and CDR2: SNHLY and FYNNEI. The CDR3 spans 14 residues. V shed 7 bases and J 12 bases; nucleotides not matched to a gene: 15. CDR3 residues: CASTGTTSLGRQFF. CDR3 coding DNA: TGTGCCAGCACCGGGACTACCAGTCTTGGGCGGCAGTTCTTC. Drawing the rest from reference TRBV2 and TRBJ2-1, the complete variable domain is EPEVTQTPSHQVTQMGQEVILRCVPISNHLYFYWYRQILGQKVEFLVSFYNNEISEKSEIFDDQFSVERPDGSNFTLKIRSTKLEDSAMYFCASTGTTSLGRQFFGPGTRLTVL.

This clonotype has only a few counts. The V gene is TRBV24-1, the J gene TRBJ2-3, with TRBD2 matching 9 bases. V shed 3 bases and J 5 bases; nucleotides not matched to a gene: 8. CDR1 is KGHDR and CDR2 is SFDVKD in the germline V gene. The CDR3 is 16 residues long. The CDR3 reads CATSDAGGRARDTQYF. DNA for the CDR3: TGTGCCACCAGTGATGCTGGCGGGAGGGCCAGAGATACGCAGTATTTT.

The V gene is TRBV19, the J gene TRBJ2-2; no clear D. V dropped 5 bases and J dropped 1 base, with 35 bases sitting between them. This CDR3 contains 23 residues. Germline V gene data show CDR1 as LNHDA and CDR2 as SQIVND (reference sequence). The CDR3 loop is CASSPFASLDDRLGRGNTGELFF. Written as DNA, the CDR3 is TGTGCCAGTAGTCCCTTCGCATCGCTGGATGATCGCCTGGGTCGCGGGAACACCGGGGAGCTGTTTTTT.

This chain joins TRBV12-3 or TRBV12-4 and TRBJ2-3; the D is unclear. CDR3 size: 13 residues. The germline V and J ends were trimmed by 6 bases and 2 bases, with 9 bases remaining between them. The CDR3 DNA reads TGTGCCAGCAGCTCCTGGGTCACAGATACGCAGTATTTT. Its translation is CASSSWVTDTQYF.

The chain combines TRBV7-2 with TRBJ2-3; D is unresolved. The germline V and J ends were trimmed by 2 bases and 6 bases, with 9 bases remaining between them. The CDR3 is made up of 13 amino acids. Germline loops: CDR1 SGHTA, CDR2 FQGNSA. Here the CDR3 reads CASSLSVGDTQYF. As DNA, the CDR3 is TGTGCCAGCAGCTTATCAGTTGGGGATACGCAGTATTTT.

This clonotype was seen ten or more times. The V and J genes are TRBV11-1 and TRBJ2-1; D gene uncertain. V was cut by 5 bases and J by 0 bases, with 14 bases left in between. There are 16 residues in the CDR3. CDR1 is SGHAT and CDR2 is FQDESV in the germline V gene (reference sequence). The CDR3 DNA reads TGTGCCAGCAGCCCTAGGCCCTTTAGCTCCTACAATGAGCAGTTCTTC. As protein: CASSPRPFSSYNEQFF. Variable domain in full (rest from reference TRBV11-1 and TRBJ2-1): EAEVAQSPRYKITEKSQAVAFWCDPISGHATLYWYRQILGQGPELLVQFQDESVVDDSQLPKDRFSAERLKGVDSTLKIQPAELGDSAMYLCASSPRPFSSYNEQFFGPGTRLTVL.

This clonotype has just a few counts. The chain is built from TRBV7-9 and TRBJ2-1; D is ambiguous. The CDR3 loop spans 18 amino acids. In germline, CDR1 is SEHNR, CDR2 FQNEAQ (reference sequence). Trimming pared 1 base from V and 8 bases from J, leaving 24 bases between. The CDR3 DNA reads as TGTGCCAGCAGCTTAGTCATCAGCCCAGCAGGATTTTTCCATGAGCAGTTCTTC. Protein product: CASSLVISPAGFFHEQFF.

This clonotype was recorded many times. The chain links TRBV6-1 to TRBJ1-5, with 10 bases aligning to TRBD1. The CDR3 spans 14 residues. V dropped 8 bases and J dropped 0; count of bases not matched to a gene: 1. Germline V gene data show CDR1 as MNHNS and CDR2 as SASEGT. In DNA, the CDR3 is TGTGCCAGCTGGACAGGGGGTAGCAATCAGCCCCAGCATTTT. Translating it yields CASWTGGSNQPQHF.

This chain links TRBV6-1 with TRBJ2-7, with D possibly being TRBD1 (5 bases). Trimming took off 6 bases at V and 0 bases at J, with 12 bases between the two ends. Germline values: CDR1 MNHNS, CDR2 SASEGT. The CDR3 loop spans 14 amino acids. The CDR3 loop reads CASRDWGISYEQYF. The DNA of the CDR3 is TGTGCCAGCAGAGACTGGGGCATCTCCTACGAGCAGTACTTC.